A selection of T cell receptor beta chains follows, all from one sample in a study of CD8+CD57+ T cells in acquired aplastic anemia. Each CDR3 protein gets one entry after TCRdb re-called the reads with MiXCR. Of approximately 300,000 distinct CDR3 sequences listed, 45% to 65% are singletons. Sequenced: sorted CD4+, CD8+, or CD8+CD57+ T cells (not recorded which) from PBMCs. The receptor set was obtained from a human donor with aplastic anemia. The CDR3 runs from the conserved cysteine through the conserved F or W. D genes are given only for firm matches. Clone size is shown for a subset of rows, as once, few, many or a class of expanded clone.

TRBJ1-2 TRBV5-1 - - CASSVPLSSGNTF TGCGCCAGCAGCGTACCCCTGAGCTCTGGAAACACCTTC
TRBJ1-1 TRBV20-1 once - CSAMSENEAFF TGCAGTGCTATGTCAGAGAATGAAGCTTTCTTT
TRBJ2-5 TRBV20-1 - - CSAPRTSKETQYF TGCAGTGCCCCGAGAACCTCCAAAGAGACCCAGTACTTC
TRBJ2-7 TRBV7-9 once TRBD1 CASGDPGQGTYEQYF TGTGCCAGCGGCGATCCAGGACAGGGCACCTACGAGCAGTACTTC
TRBJ2-7 TRBV29-1 - TRBD1 CSVSDRGFYEQYF TGCAGCGTCTCGGACAGGGGATTCTACGAGCAGTACTTC
TRBJ2-1 TRBV19 many TRBD2 CASKVGLGYNEQFF TGTGCCAGTAAAGTGGGACTAGGGTACAATGAGCAGTTCTTC
TRBJ1-5 TRBV12-5 - - CASSLSGDNQPQHF TGTGCCAGCAGTTTGTCTGGGGACAATCAGCCCCAGCATTTT
TRBJ2-7 TRBV20-1 once - CSARAPDTLSYEQYF TGCAGTGCTAGAGCCCCAGACACTCTCTCCTACGAGCAGTACTTC
TRBJ2-7 TRBV5-5 - - CASSFSQGGTYEQYF TGTGCCAGCAGCTTCAGTCAGGGGGGGACCTACGAGCAGTACTTC
TRBJ2-1 TRBV4-1 - - CASSQDGPRQNEQFF TGCGCCAGCAGCCAAGACGGGCCCAGACAGAATGAGCAGTTCTTC
TRBJ1-1 TRBV19 - TRBD1 CASSLTGAGGAENTEAFF TGTGCCAGTAGTCTGACCGGGGCAGGGGGCGCCGAGAACACTGAAGCTTTCTTT
TRBJ1-2 TRBV3-1 many - CASSPSERTYGYTF TGTGCCAGCAGTCCGAGTGAGCGAACCTATGGCTACACCTTC
TRBJ2-7 TRBV7-2 - TRBD1 CASSQGSGGVYEQYF TGCGCCAGCAGCCAAGGGTCAGGGGGCGTATACGAGCAGTACTTC
TRBJ2-3 TRBV4-1 many - CASSQDSSSTDTQYF TGCGCCAGCAGCCAAGATTCAAGTAGCACAGATACGCAGTATTTT
TRBJ2-3 TRBV6-1 - - CASSLDGLDSTDTQYF TGTGCCAGCAGTTTAGACGGCCTGGACAGCACAGATACGCAGTATTTT
TRBJ1-1 TRBV25-1 - - CASSEYDSWNTEAFF TGTGCCAGCAGTGAATATGACAGCTGGAACACCGAAGCTTTCTTT
TRBJ2-4 TRBV19 many - CASSIPGPNIQYF TGTGCCAGTAGTATCCCGGGACCAAACATTCAGTACTTC
TRBJ2-5 TRBV5-4 - - CASSLPGRLETQYF TGTGCCAGCAGCTTGCCCGGGCGCCTAGAGACCCAGTACTTC
TRBJ2-4 TRBV20-1 many - CSARSGQAQGLNIQYF TGCAGTGCTAGATCCGGTCAGGCACAGGGACTAAACATTCAGTACTTC
TRBJ1-2 TRBV5-1 - TRBD1 CASSFDRENYGYTF TGCGCCAGCAGCTTCGACAGGGAGAACTATGGCTACACCTTC
TRBJ1-2 TRBV12-3/TRBV12-4 few - CASSSLGSNYGYTF TGTGCCAGCAGCTCCCTCGGGTCTAACTATGGCTACACCTTC
TRBJ2-7 TRBV7-2 - - CASSRPTQAGPSYEQYF TGTGCCAGCAGCCGCCCGACTCAGGCGGGGCCCTCCTACGAGCAGTACTTC
TRBJ2-1 TRBV5-1 many TRBD2 CASSFSGESYNEQFF TGCGCCAGCAGTTTTAGCGGGGAATCCTACAATGAGCAGTTCTTC
TRBJ2-7 TRBV10-1 - TRBD1 CASRERGPRYEQYF TGCGCCAGCAGAGAAAGGGGGCCGCGTTACGAGCAGTACTTC
TRBJ2-7 TRBV15 once - CATSSHFEQYF TGTGCCACCAGCAGCCACTTTGAGCAGTACTTC
TRBJ2-7 TRBV10-3 - TRBD2 CATTSGALSYEQYF TGTGCCACCACTAGCGGGGCGCTCTCCTACGAGCAGTACTTC
TRBJ2-1 TRBV20-1 - TRBD1 CSAREGTGYNEQFF TGCAGTGCTAGAGAAGGGACAGGGTACAATGAGCAGTTCTTC
TRBJ2-2 TRBV29-1 - - CSVAYPNTGELFF TGCAGCGTTGCGTATCCGAACACCGGGGAGCTGTTTTTT
TRBJ1-1 TRBV4-1 - - CASSQVRYTEAFF TGCGCCAGCAGCCAAGTACGGTACACTGAAGCTTTCTTT
TRBJ2-7 TRBV2 once TRBD1 CASRVTGLGEQYF TGTGCCAGCAGAGTGACAGGGCTGGGCGAGCAGTACTTC
TRBJ2-7 TRBV7-8 - - CASSSRVEQYF TGTGCCAGCAGCTCGAGGGTTGAGCAGTACTTC
TRBJ1-1 TRBV20-1 - - CSARGVGDAEAFF TGCAGTGCTAGAGGGGTGGGGGACGCTGAAGCTTTCTTT
TRBJ1-2 TRBV20-1 - - CSAVRGVSSGYTF TGCAGTGCGGTGCGGGGGGTATCTTCAGGCTACACCTTC
TRBJ2-3 TRBV2 - - CASSARGDTDTQYF TGTGCCAGCAGCGCCCGCGGGGATACAGATACGCAGTATTTT
TRBJ2-1 TRBV15 few - CATSIKAYNEQFF TGTGCCACCAGCATCAAAGCCTACAATGAGCAGTTCTTC
TRBJ1-6 TRBV12-3/TRBV12-4 - TRBD1 CASRGTGDTSPLHF TGTGCCAGCAGGGGGACAGGGGATACTTCACCCCTCCACTTT
TRBJ2-7 TRBV12-3/TRBV12-4 few TRBD1 CASSSRTGKLYEQYF TGTGCCAGCAGCTCCAGGACAGGGAAACTCTACGAGCAGTACTTC
TRBJ1-3 TRBV9 - - CASSHLAGDGPRGNTIYF TGTGCCAGCAGCCATCTAGCGGGGGACGGTCCTAGAGGGAACACCATATATTTT
TRBJ2-7 TRBV20-1 - TRBD2 CSVALAVDYEQYF TGCAGCGTCGCACTAGCGGTTGACTACGAGCAGTACTTC
TRBJ2-7 TRBV15 - - CATSSGGRGGYEQYF TGTGCCACCAGCAGTGGAGGCCGTGGTGGTTACGAGCAGTACTTC
TRBJ1-1 TRBV28 - - CASSLKELAFF TGTGCCAGCAGTTTAAAAGAATTGGCTTTCTTT
TRBJ2-1 TRBV7-3 - TRBD2 CASSLGLAGGGEQFF TGTGCCAGCAGCCTGGGACTAGCGGGAGGTGGTGAGCAGTTCTTC